This record looks at one T cell receptor (beta chain) sequence and its context. No antigen is known for it. This sample stems from a study of T cell responses to AZD1222 COVID-19 vaccine. Findings and caveats of the study: Repertoires in all cases were sampled only once the peak T cell response had passed. Receipt of two AZD1222 doses was followed by a rise in Spike-specific TCR breadth and depth. CD4 TCRs associated with vaccination spanned spike, dominating at 160-218 and 743-854.

The table came from immunoSEQ multiplex PCR; TCRdb's copy has only in-frame clones and leaves some out. Among 80,000 to 90,000 clones listed, under 95% were seen once. This CDR3 has 12 amino acids. CDR1 and CDR2 (germline): SEHNR, FQNEAQ (reference sequence). V lost 3 bases, J lost 4 bases, and 7 bases lay in between. The rearrangement joins TRBV7-9 to TRBJ2-7; D unclear. This TCR derives from an adult in good health. The sequencing here drew on peripheral blood, taken on day 0 of AZD1222 vaccination. DNA for the CDR3: TGTGCCAGCAGCTTTGGGGTTTACGAGCAGTACTTC. Its protein is CASSFGVYEQYF.